This is a list of T cell receptor beta chains from one sample in a study of T-cell reconstitution after alpha-beta-depleted transplantation in children. MiXCR was run by TCRdb on the PCR reads, yielding one entry per CDR3 protein. The sample yields some 520,000 distinct CDR3 sequences, 32% seen once. The sample in question was PBMCs from the stem cell graft donor, obtained from the stem cell graft. These receptors were obtained from a human donor who donated a stem cell graft to a child with aplastic anemia. Each CDR3 is given with its conserved first and last residue. D genes are given only for firm matches. For some rows the clone size is stated as once, few or many, or as a class when expanded; others skip it.

few | - | 16 | TRBJ1-2 | TRBV15 | TGTGCCACCAGCAGAGATCGGGGGAGTTTAAACTATGGCTACACCTTC | CATSRDRGSLNYGYTF
few | TRBD1 | 17 | TRBJ1-1 | TRBV9 | TGTGCCAGCAGCGTGGGGACAGGGGGACCTTATTACACTGAAGCTTTCTTT | CASSVGTGGPYYTEAFF
- | - | 13 | TRBJ1-2 | TRBV20-1 | TGCAGTGCGGACCAGAGTACTAACTATGGCTACACCTTC | CSADQSTNYGYTF
many | - | 13 | TRBJ2-5 | TRBV5-6 | TGTGCCAGCAGCTTGCGCAACGGAGAGACCCAGTACTTC | CASSLRNGETQYF
- | TRBD2 | 15 | TRBJ2-1 | TRBV7-2 | TGTGCCAGCAGCTTTCGGAGTAGCGGGAGGGCTGAGCAGTTCTTC | CASSFRSSGRAEQFF
few | - | 15 | TRBJ1-3 | TRBV20-1 | TGCAGTGCTAGCCCTCAGGGGATTAGTGGAAACACCATATATTTT | CSASPQGISGNTIYF
- | TRBD2 | 15 | TRBJ2-5 | TRBV7-2 | TGTGCCAGCTTGAGAGCGGGAGTACTGGGGGAGACCCAGTACTTC | CASLRAGVLGETQYF
few | - | 12 | TRBJ2-3 | TRBV7-2 | TGTGCCAGCAGCTTACGACTTCATACGCAGTATTTT | CASSLRLHTQYF
few | - | 11 | TRBJ2-1 | TRBV29-1 | TGCAGCGTTGGCAGGGGAGGCGAGCAGTTCTTC | CSVGRGGEQFF
once | TRBD1 | 14 | TRBJ2-7 | TRBV20-1 | TGCAGTGCTAGCAAGGGGGCTAGGACCTACGAGCAGTACTTC | CSASKGARTYEQYF
few | TRBD2 | 15 | TRBJ2-3 | TRBV2 | TGTGCCAGCAGTGGTCTAGCGGGAGGGAGTGATACGCAGTATTTT | CASSGLAGGSDTQYF
- | - | 14 | TRBJ2-4 | TRBV7-9 | TGTGCCAGCAGCTCCCAGGGGTCCAAAAACATTCAGTACTTC | CASSSQGSKNIQYF
- | - | 15 | TRBJ2-5 | TRBV7-6 | TGTGCCAGCAGTTCTGCTGCGGGATCTCAAGAGACCCAGTACTTC | CASSSAAGSQETQYF
- | - | 12 | TRBJ1-1 | TRBV7-2 | TGTGCCAGCAGCCCCACGTCCACTGAAGCTTTCTTT | CASSPTSTEAFF
many | TRBD1 | 17 | TRBJ1-2 | TRBV7-8 | TGTGCCAGCAGCATAACCGGGACAGGGACCTACTCGGCTGGCTACACCTTC | CASSITGTGTYSAGYTF
few | - | 13 | TRBJ1-1 | TRBV15 | TGTGCCACCAGCAGAGATCCCCACACTGAAGCTTTCTTT | CATSRDPHTEAFF
- | - | 13 | TRBJ1-5 | TRBV6-5 | TGTGCCAGCGGTTACAATAGCAATCAGCCCCAGCATTTT | CASGYNSNQPQHF
few | TRBD2 | 15 | TRBJ2-7 | TRBV12-3/TRBV12-4 | TGTGCCAGCAGCTTCGGACTAGCGGGAGACTTCGAGCAGTACTTC | CASSFGLAGDFEQYF
few | - | 15 | TRBJ2-6 | TRBV12-3/TRBV12-4 | TGTGCCAGCAGCCCAATGGGGGCTGGGGCCAACGTCCTGACTTTC | CASSPMGAGANVLTF
- | TRBD2 | 18 | TRBJ2-3 | TRBV7-8 | TGTGCCAGCAGCTTGGGGATAGCGGGCAACATAAACACAGATACGCAGTATTTT | CASSLGIAGNINTDTQYF
- | - | 12 | TRBJ2-2 | TRBV29-1 | TGCAGCGTTTGGGGAATTACCGGGGAGCTGTTTTTT | CSVWGITGELFF
- | TRBD1 | 17 | TRBJ2-6 | TRBV30 | TGTGCCTGGAGGGGGACAGGGGGCGTTTCTGGGGCCAACGTCCTGACTTTC | CAWRGTGGVSGANVLTF
- | - | 16 | TRBJ2-1 | TRBV18 | TGTGCCAGCTCTCCTCTAGCGCGGTACCTCTACAATGAGCAGTTCTTC | CASSPLARYLYNEQFF
once | - | 16 | TRBJ2-3 | TRBV4-2 | TGTGCCAGCAGCCCCGACATCCTCGGGGGGCCAGATACGCAGTATTTT | CASSPDILGGPDTQYF
many | - | 16 | TRBJ2-1 | TRBV20-1 | TGCAGTGCTAGAGATTTGGTCCGGCCAAAATCTCATGAGCAGTTCTTC | CSARDLVRPKSHEQFF
- | TRBD2 | 15 | TRBJ2-7 | TRBV30 | TGTGCCTGGAGCCCGACTAGCGGAGCGATATACGAGCAGTACTTC | CAWSPTSGAIYEQYF
few | TRBD2 | 14 | TRBJ2-1 | TRBV5-1 | TGCGCCAGCAGCTTGATTAGCGGGAGTGGTGAGCAGTTCTTC | CASSLISGSGEQFF
- | - | 14 | TRBJ2-5 | TRBV5-5 | TGTGCCAGCAGCTTGGTAGGGCAGTCGGAGACCCAGTACTTC | CASSLVGQSETQYF
- | - | 15 | TRBJ2-5 | TRBV18 | TGTGCCAGCTCACCAATAGTCCAGGGCCAAGAGACCCAGTACTTC | CASSPIVQGQETQYF
- | TRBD1 | 15 | TRBJ2-3 | TRBV12-3/TRBV12-4 | TGTGCCAGCAACATCGGACAGGTGTGTCCAGATACGCAGTATTTT | CASNIGQVCPDTQYF
few | - | 16 | TRBJ2-7 | TRBV14 | TGTGCCAGCAGCCAAGAGGTCCGAGTCCCCTCCGGGGAGCAGTACTTC | CASSQEVRVPSGEQYF
- | TRBD1 | 15 | TRBJ2-1 | TRBV7-2 | TGTGCCAGCAGCCAGACAGGGACCAATTACAATGAGCAGTTCTTC | CASSQTGTNYNEQFF
- | TRBD1 | 18 | TRBJ1-5 | TRBV18 | TGTGCCAGCTCCACAAGGGACAGGGGAGTTGGGGAAAATCAGCCCCAGCATTTT | CASSTRDRGVGENQPQHF
- | - | 13 | TRBJ1-3 | TRBV30 | TGTGCCTGGCGAGGGTCCTCTGGAAACACCATATATTTT | CAWRGSSGNTIYF
- | - | 20 | TRBJ2-5 | TRBV5-4 | TGTGCCAGCAGCTCCGGTCCAAGGGGGGAGCTTTTGGGGGACCAAGAGACCCAGTACTTC | CASSSGPRGELLGDQETQYF
- | TRBD2 | 14 | TRBJ2-1 | TRBV5-4 | TGTGCCAGCAGCTTGGTGACTAGCGGGAATGAGCAGTTCTTC | CASSLVTSGNEQFF
- | - | 14 | TRBJ1-6 | TRBV7-9 | TGTGCCAGCAGCTTTAGTCCCTCGAATTCACCCCTCCACTTT | CASSFSPSNSPLHF
- | TRBD2 | 15 | TRBJ2-3 | TRBV7-2 | TGTGCCAGCAGCTGGGGCGGGGGGCCCACAGATACGCAGTATTTT | CASSWGGGPTDTQYF
- | - | 13 | TRBJ2-2 | TRBV29-1 | TGCAGTGCCTTTGACGGGAACACCGGGGAGCTGTTTTTT | CSAFDGNTGELFF
once | - | 11 | TRBJ2-2 | TRBV5-4 | TGTGCCAGCAGCACAAGTGAGGAGCTGTTTTTT | CASSTSEELFF
few | - | 15 | TRBJ1-2 | TRBV27 | TGTGCCAGCAGTTTTTCGGTGGGCGCGGACTATGGCTACACCTTC | CASSFSVGADYGYTF
- | - | 15 | TRBJ2-3 | TRBV20-1 | TGCAGTGCTATCCCCAGAGGGGGGGGCACAGATACGCAGTATTTT | CSAIPRGGGTDTQYF
few | - | 20 | TRBJ2-1 | TRBV7-6 | TGTGCCAGCAGCCCCACCAGGGAACTTGGAGCGAAATCCTCCTACAATGAGCAGTTCTTC | CASSPTRELGAKSSYNEQFF
few | TRBD1 | 18 | TRBJ2-7 | TRBV12-3/TRBV12-4 | TGTGCCAGCAGTCCAAGAATCGGGGGAACAGGGGGCTCCTACGAGCAGTACTTC | CASSPRIGGTGGSYEQYF
- | - | 15 | TRBJ1-5 | TRBV11-2 | TGTGCCAGCAGCTATAGTGACAGCCTGGGTCAGCCCCAGCATTTT | CASSYSDSLGQPQHF
once | - | 17 | TRBJ2-7 | TRBV28 | TGTGCCAGCAGTTCTTTGGCCACGCTAGCGACTTCCTACGAGCAGTACTTC | CASSSLATLATSYEQYF
- | - | 15 | TRBJ2-1 | TRBV5-1 | TGCGCCAGCAGCGGGGGACGGACCCCCTACAATGAGCAGTTCTTC | CASSGGRTPYNEQFF
- | - | 16 | TRBJ1-6 | TRBV7-6 | TGTGCCAGCAGCTTATCTAGGGCGGCCAATAATTCACCCCTCCACTTT | CASSLSRAANNSPLHF
few | TRBD1 | 13 | TRBJ1-1 | TRBV20-1 | TGCAGTGCTAGACAGGGGGCGCGCCCTGAAGCTTTCTTT | CSARQGARPEAFF
- | TRBD2 | 17 | TRBJ2-1 | TRBV5-1 | TGCGCCAGCAGCTGGCCCATAGCGGGAGGGGTAAGCGATGAGCAGTTCTTC | CASSWPIAGGVSDEQFF
- | - | 13 | TRBJ2-7 | TRBV18 | TGTGCCAGCTCACCAGACAGCCTCTACGAGCAGTACTTC | CASSPDSLYEQYF